Listed below are T cell receptor beta chains from one sample, sequenced in a study of Graves' ophthalmopathy and Graves' hyperthyroidism. TCRdb reprocessed the multiplex PCR reads via MiXCR and lists one record per CDR3 protein. The top ten hold 9% to 15% of the sample, which has 350,000 or so distinct CDR3 sequences, roughly 17% seen once. Sequenced input: peripheral blood. The receptors were gathered from an adult man with Graves' ophthalmopathy. CDR3s include the opening cysteine and the closing phenylalanine or tryptophan. Each record gives: V gene, D gene, J gene, clone size, CDR3 DNA, CDR3 protein. A D gene is named only where the DNA matches it firmly. Not every row has a clone size; where given, it reads once, few, many or a size class.

v_gene: TRBV9; d_gene: -; j_gene: TRBJ1-2; abundance: -; CDR3nt: TGTGCCAGCAGCACCCCCGGGCGGGAGAACTATGGCTACACCTTC; CDR3aa: CASSTPGRENYGYTF
v_gene: TRBV6-1; d_gene: -; j_gene: TRBJ2-7; abundance: many; CDR3nt: TGTGCCAGCAGTGTTAATACCGGGAGTCCCTACGAGCAGTACTTC; CDR3aa: CASSVNTGSPYEQYF
v_gene: TRBV12-3/TRBV12-4; d_gene: TRBD1; j_gene: TRBJ2-2; abundance: few; CDR3nt: TGTGCCAGCAGTGAAGGCGAGGGGGCGTACACCGGGGAGCTGTTTTTT; CDR3aa: CASSEGEGAYTGELFF
v_gene: TRBV11-1; d_gene: -; j_gene: TRBJ2-5; abundance: many; CDR3nt: TGTGCCAGCAGCTTCTATGGAGGGCAAGAGACCCAGTACTTC; CDR3aa: CASSFYGGQETQYF
v_gene: TRBV10-3; d_gene: -; j_gene: TRBJ1-2; abundance: many; CDR3nt: TGTGCCATCCCCAAGCAGGGGAAGGGCGGCTACACCTTC; CDR3aa: CAIPKQGKGGYTF
v_gene: TRBV5-1; d_gene: -; j_gene: TRBJ1-2; abundance: many; CDR3nt: TGCGCCAGCCGCGACCTTACTAACTATGGCTACACCTTC; CDR3aa: CASRDLTNYGYTF
v_gene: TRBV9; d_gene: TRBD2; j_gene: TRBJ2-5; abundance: -; CDR3nt: TGTGCCAGCAGCGTAGGGGGCGGGAGCGGTGAGACCCAGTACTTC; CDR3aa: CASSVGGGSGETQYF
v_gene: TRBV27; d_gene: -; j_gene: TRBJ1-1; abundance: many; CDR3nt: TGTGCCAGCAAACCACGACCGAACACTGAAGCTTTCTTT; CDR3aa: CASKPRPNTEAFF
v_gene: TRBV20-1; d_gene: -; j_gene: TRBJ1-5; abundance: many; CDR3nt: TGCAGTGTCATTGGGCCTGGGGGATCACAGCCCCAGCATTTT; CDR3aa: CSVIGPGGSQPQHF
v_gene: TRBV29-1; d_gene: TRBD2; j_gene: TRBJ2-5; abundance: many; CDR3nt: TGCAGCGCTGCGGGGGTAGAGACCCAGTACTTC; CDR3aa: CSAAGVETQYF
v_gene: TRBV28; d_gene: -; j_gene: TRBJ2-3; abundance: many; CDR3nt: TGTGCCAGCAGTCCCTGGAGGGGGGGAACAGATACGCAGTATTTT; CDR3aa: CASSPWRGGTDTQYF
v_gene: TRBV5-1; d_gene: -; j_gene: TRBJ1-5; abundance: many; CDR3nt: TGCGCCAGCAGCTTGACTTCCGGGGGTAATCAGCCCCAGCATTTT; CDR3aa: CASSLTSGGNQPQHF
v_gene: TRBV7-2; d_gene: -; j_gene: TRBJ2-7; abundance: many; CDR3nt: TGTGCCAGCAGCTACAGGGAAGGATCCTACGAGCAGTACTTC; CDR3aa: CASSYREGSYEQYF
v_gene: TRBV6-5; d_gene: -; j_gene: TRBJ2-5; abundance: many; CDR3nt: TGTGCCAGCAGTACAGATTACCAAGAGACCCAGTACTTC; CDR3aa: CASSTDYQETQYF
v_gene: TRBV18; d_gene: -; j_gene: TRBJ1-3; abundance: -; CDR3nt: TGTGCCAGCTCACCAAATTCACGTTACTCTGGAAACACCATATATTTT; CDR3aa: CASSPNSRYSGNTIYF
v_gene: TRBV6-2/TRBV6-3; d_gene: -; j_gene: TRBJ1-5; abundance: many; CDR3nt: TGTGCCAGCAGACAGGACGGGAACGGGAATCAGCCCCAGCATTTT; CDR3aa: CASRQDGNGNQPQHF
v_gene: TRBV2; d_gene: -; j_gene: TRBJ1-5; abundance: many; CDR3nt: TGTGCCAGCTGGGACGGACTTTATAGCAATCAGCCCCAGCATTTT; CDR3aa: CASWDGLYSNQPQHF
v_gene: TRBV18; d_gene: TRBD1; j_gene: TRBJ2-5; abundance: many; CDR3nt: TGTGCCAGCTCACCTCCCCGGGACAGAGGAGAGACCCAGTACTTC; CDR3aa: CASSPPRDRGETQYF
v_gene: TRBV27; d_gene: -; j_gene: TRBJ1-5; abundance: -; CDR3nt: TGTGCCAGCAGTTTATCGGACGGCGCGAATCAGCCCCAGCATTTT; CDR3aa: CASSLSDGANQPQHF
v_gene: TRBV30; d_gene: TRBD1; j_gene: TRBJ1-1; abundance: many; CDR3nt: TGTGCCTGGACAGGGGGCTGGACTGAAGCTTTCTTT; CDR3aa: CAWTGGWTEAFF
v_gene: TRBV12-3/TRBV12-4; d_gene: -; j_gene: TRBJ2-7; abundance: -; CDR3nt: TGTGCCAGCAGTCCCAAGCCCCCGGGACAAACCTACGAGCAGTACTTC; CDR3aa: CASSPKPPGQTYEQYF
v_gene: TRBV7-3; d_gene: -; j_gene: TRBJ1-6; abundance: -; CDR3nt: TGTGCCAGCAGCTTCGCCGGGGGTTCACCCCTCCACTTT; CDR3aa: CASSFAGGSPLHF
v_gene: TRBV12-3/TRBV12-4; d_gene: -; j_gene: TRBJ1-5; abundance: many; CDR3nt: TGTGCCAGCAGTTTAACGGGGCATAGCAATCAGCCCCAGCATTTT; CDR3aa: CASSLTGHSNQPQHF